This entry lists 25 T cell receptor beta chains sequenced from one sample in a study of T cell responses to AZD1222 COVID-19 vaccine. Measured with immunoSEQ multiplex PCR; TCRdb has only the in-frame clones, and not every one. The sample has 170,000 or so clones; 85% to 95% are singletons. The sample consisted of peripheral blood, taken on day 0 of AZD1222 vaccination. These receptors were taken from an adult in good health.

The CDR3 DNA reads TGTGCCAGCAGCAGAACCGGGACAGGGTTTGGAAATGAGCAGTTCTTC. It specifies CASSRTGTGFGNEQFF. This rearrangement joins TRBV9 to TRBJ2-1; 9 bases are shared with TRBD1. This CDR3 spans 16 amino acids. Germline loops: CDR1 SGDLS, CDR2 YYNGEE. With V trimmed by 4 bases and J by 7 bases, 12 bases remained unmatched. Combining the CDR3 with reference TRBV9 and TRBJ2-1 gives the whole variable domain DSGVTQTPKHLITATGQRVTLRCSPRSGDLSVYWYQQSLDQGLQFLIQYYNGEERAKGNILERFSAQQFPDLHSELNLSSLELGDSALYFCASSRTGTGFGNEQFFGPGTRLTVL.

The gene calls are TRBV6-1 and TRBJ1-5; D is perhaps TRBD1 (5 bases). Germline lookup yields CDR1 MNHNS and CDR2 SASEGT. Trimming shortened V by 1 base and J by 6 bases, and 16 bases separated the two germline ends. This CDR3 contains 16 residues. The CDR3 nucleotides read TGTGCCAGCAGTGAAGGCGGGACGCCAAGGAGTCAGCCCCAGCATTTT. The encoded protein is CASSEGGTPRSQPQHF.

The chain uses TRBV30 and TRBJ2-7; TRBD1 aligns across 8 bases. Germline loops: CDR1 GTSNPN, CDR2 SVGIG (reference sequence). The V gene end was trimmed by 3 bases and the J gene end by 1 base; junction bases not matched to a gene: 5. The CDR3 has 14 amino acids. DNA for the CDR3: TGTGCCTGGAGCGGACAGGGTAGGTCCTACGAGCAGTACTTC. It yields the protein CAWSGQGRSYEQYF.

The V and J genes are TRBV5-4 and TRBJ1-1; no firm D call. Trimming cost V 0 bases and J 5 bases, with 17 bases left between them. Germline CDR1 SGHNT, CDR2 YYREEE (reference sequence). The CDR3 extends over 16 amino acids. CDR3 DNA: TGTGCCAGCAGCTTGGACCTCACGGCGGGGTATACTGAAGCTTTCTTT. Protein: CASSLDLTAGYTEAFF.

V and J are TRBV5-4 and TRBJ2-3; 10 bases match TRBD2. The CDR3 runs to 16 residues. V lost 5 bases to trimming and J lost 2 bases; unmatched junction nucleotides: 8. Germline V CDR1 and CDR2: SGHNT, YYREEE (reference sequence). As DNA, the CDR3 is TGTGCCAGCAGTCAAGTAGCGGGGGGAATCACAGATACGCAGTATTTT. As protein: CASSQVAGGITDTQYF.

The rearrangement uses TRBV9 and TRBJ1-6; TRBD1 is a possible D gene (6 bases). The CDR3 extends over 14 amino acids. Looked up from germline, CDR1 is SGDLS and CDR2 is YYNGEE. The V end lost 3 bases, the J end lost 9 bases, and 13 bases lay between the germline ends. CDR3 residues: CASSATGSGSPLHF. The DNA of the CDR3 is TGTGCCAGCAGCGCAACAGGGTCTGGTTCACCCCTCCACTTT.

This rearrangement joins TRBV4-1 to TRBJ2-4, with TRBD2 matching 10 bases. With V trimmed by 6 bases and J by 5 bases, 13 bases remained unmatched. CDR1 is MGHRA and CDR2 is YSYEKL in the germline V gene. This CDR3 is built from 17 residues. The CDR3 region is CASSPGVLAGSQNIQYF. CDR3 in DNA: TGCGCCAGCAGTCCTGGGGTACTAGCGGGGTCACAAAACATTCAGTACTTC.

The V call is TRBV4-1, the J call TRBJ1-3, with D possibly being TRBD1 (5 bases). From germline, CDR1 is MGHRA and CDR2 YSYEKL. The V gene lost 4 bases and the J gene lost 0 bases, with 10 bases spanning the gap. The CDR3 runs to 15 residues. The CDR3 protein is CASSRGEVSGNTIYF. The CDR3 DNA reads as TGCGCCAGCAGCCGAGGGGAGGTCTCTGGAAACACCATATATTTT.

The V and J genes are TRBV24-1 and TRBJ1-1; 8 nucleotides align to TRBD1. This CDR3 is built from 11 residues. CDR1 and CDR2 from the germline V gene are KGHDR and SFDVKD. Trimming removed 12 bases from V and 11 bases from J; junction bases left unmatched: 10. The CDR3 DNA reads as TGTGCCTCACCGCAGGGGGCGAGGGCTTTCTTT. The encoded protein is CASPQGARAFF.

This clone was observed once. The chain joins TRBV6-6 to TRBJ2-7; 7 bases fit TRBD1. V was pared by 5 bases and J by 3 bases, with 7 bases of the junction left unmatched. Germline values: CDR1 MNHNY, CDR2 SVGAGI (reference sequence). The CDR3 sequence is 14 residues long. The CDR3 DNA sequence: TGTGCCAGCAGTCCCGACAGGGAGAACTACGAGCAGTACTTC. Amino acid sequence: CASSPDRENYEQYF.

V is TRBV29-1 and J is TRBJ1-1; 8 nucleotides align to TRBD1. Germline lookup yields CDR1 SQVTM and CDR2 ANQGSEA. The CDR3 covers 14 residues. Germline trimming cut 3 bases from V and 1 base from J; bases unmatched to any gene: 4. The DNA for the CDR3 is TGCAGCGTTGACCCCGGGACAGGGAACACTGAAGCTTTCTTT. Translated, it gives CSVDPGTGNTEAFF. The variable domain in full, with the rest retrieved from reference TRBV29-1 and TRBJ1-1, is SAVISQKPSRDICQRGTSLTIQCQVDSQVTMMFWYRQQPGQSLTLIATANQGSEATYESGFVIDKFPISRPNLTFSTLTVSNMSPEDSSIYLCSVDPGTGNTEAFFGQGTRLTVV.

The chain employs TRBV9 and TRBJ1-1; TRBD1 matches 7 bases. J gave up 6 bases and V 0 bases, and 8 bases lay outside the gene matches. Looked up from germline, CDR1 is SGDLS and CDR2 is YYNGEE. This CDR3 spans 15 amino acids. CDR3: CASSVGSGGVSEAFF. The CDR3 DNA reads TGTGCCAGCAGCGTAGGATCAGGGGGTGTTTCTGAAGCTTTCTTT.

The CDR3 protein is CASTPWAGAYGYTF. CDR3 nucleotides: TGTGCCAGCACCCCCTGGGCAGGCGCCTATGGCTACACCTTC. The chain carries TRBV28 and TRBJ1-2; no reliable D call. Germline V gene lookup returns CDR1 MDHEN and CDR2 SYDVKM. There are 14 residues in the CDR3. V was cut by 7 bases and J by 4 bases, with 16 bases left in between.

V is TRBV6-2 or TRBV6-3 and J is TRBJ2-1; the match to TRBD2 covers 14 bases. V was pared by 5 bases and J by 7 bases, with 4 bases of the junction left unmatched. Germline CDR1 and CDR2: MNHEY and SVGEGT. The CDR3 extends over 15 amino acids. The CDR3 region has the DNA TGTGCCAGCAGTGGACTAGCGGGGGGATGGAATGAGCAGTTCTTC. Translated: CASSGLAGGWNEQFF.

The genes are TRBV7-9 and TRBJ2-5; D ambiguous. V was pared by 3 bases and J by 5 bases, with 10 bases between. The CDR3 runs to 13 residues. The germline CDR1 and CDR2 sequences are SEHNR and FQNEAQ (reference sequence). The CDR3 sequence is CASSFQAQETQYF. CDR3 DNA: TGTGCCAGCAGCTTCCAGGCTCAGGAGACCCAGTACTTC.

The rearrangement joins TRBV5-3 to TRBJ1-2; a possible D gene is TRBD1 (5 bases). TRBV5-3 is known as an ORF, though its function is uncertain. CDR3 length equals 13 residues. V lost 4 bases and J 8 bases, leaving 15 bases between the germline ends. CDR3 coding DNA: TGTGCCAGAAGCCCAGAGGGGATATGCGGCTACACCTTC. Protein product: CARSPEGICGYTF.

The V gene is TRBV18, the J gene TRBJ2-5; TRBD1 agrees at 9 bases. Trimming at V came to 6 bases and at J to 4 bases, leaving 9 bases not matched to a gene. The CDR3 sequence is 15 residues long. Germline-derived CDR1 and CDR2 are KGHSH and LQKENI. The CDR3 nucleotides are TGTGCCAGCTCCACGTCCGGGACAGGGAGAGAGACCCAGTACTTC. Translating it yields CASSTSGTGRETQYF.

The V and J genes are TRBV11-2 and TRBJ2-7; D is ambiguous. Trimming pared 5 bases from V and 2 bases from J, leaving 10 bases between. Germline CDR1 and CDR2: SGHAT and FQNNGV. The CDR3 contains 13 residues. This CDR3 reads CASSPLSPYEQYF. The CDR3 DNA is TGTGCCAGCAGCCCCCTTTCCCCCTACGAGCAGTACTTC.

V usage is TRBV5-6 and J usage is TRBJ2-2, with 9 bases matching TRBD1. Germline CDR1 reads SGHDT; CDR2 reads YYEEEE. The CDR3 spans 17 residues. Trimming removed 3 bases from V and 5 bases from J; junction bases left unmatched: 11. CDR3 DNA sequence: TGTGCCAGCAGCTACGATACGGGACAGGGAGGAACCGGGGAGCTGTTTTTT. It translates to CASSYDTGQGGTGELFF.

V usage is TRBV7-9 and J usage is TRBJ2-1; 7 bases are shared with TRBD2. Trimming cost V 0 bases and J 3 bases; bases outside gene matches: 2. The germline CDR1 and CDR2 sequences are SEHNR and FQNEAQ (reference sequence). This CDR3 is 15 amino acids long. CDR3 region: CASSLARGIYNEQFF. CDR3 bases: TGTGCCAGCAGCTTAGCGCGGGGGATCTACAATGAGCAGTTCTTC.

The chain employs TRBV2 and TRBJ2-7; no reliable D call. The CDR3 runs 15 residues. Looked up from germline, CDR1 is SNHLY and CDR2 is FYNNEI. Trimming shortened V by 6 bases and J by 6 bases, and 21 bases separated the two germline ends. The CDR3 nucleotides are TGTGCCAGCAGCCAATCCTTCATGATGGGGTTCGAGCAGTACTTC. This sequence encodes CASSQSFMMGFEQYF. Using reference TRBV2 and TRBJ2-7 for the parts outside the CDR3, the full variable domain is EPEVTQTPSHQVTQMGQEVILRCVPISNHLYFYWYRQILGQKVEFLVSFYNNEISEKSEIFDDQFSVERPDGSNFTLKIRSTKLEDSAMYFCASSQSFMMGFEQYFGPGTRLTVT.

This chain connects TRBV7-8 to TRBJ2-1; 7 nucleotides agree with TRBD2. The V and J ends lost 5 bases and 5 bases, in that order; junction bases with no gene match: 6. The CDR3 loop spans 14 amino acids. The germline V gene encodes CDR1 SGHVS and CDR2 FQNEAQ. CDR3 region: CASSGSGLNNEQFF. The CDR3 DNA is TGTGCCAGCAGCGGTAGCGGGTTAAACAATGAGCAGTTCTTC.

The chain recombines TRBV27 with TRBJ2-3; 8 bases match TRBD1. The V segment lost 6 bases and the J segment 0 bases; nucleotides outside the gene matches: 2. The germline V gene encodes CDR1 MNHEY and CDR2 SMNVEV (reference sequence). This CDR3 is 14 amino acids long. The DNA for the CDR3 is TGTGCCAGCAGCAGGGGGCATAGCACAGATACGCAGTATTTT. Amino acid sequence: CASSRGHSTDTQYF.

The chain is built from TRBV19 and TRBJ2-7; D is unclear. Trimming removed 3 bases from V and 0 bases from J, with 9 bases in between. Germline V CDR1 and CDR2: LNHDA, SQIVND (reference sequence). This CDR3 is built from 14 residues. CDR3 residues: CASSIRRSSYEQYF. For the CDR3, the DNA is TGTGCCAGTAGTATTCGACGGAGCTCCTACGAGCAGTACTTC.

The chain employs TRBV13 and TRBJ1-2; TRBD1 is a possible D gene (6 bases). This CDR3 has 15 amino acids. Germline assignment: CDR1 PRHDT and CDR2 FYEKMQ (reference sequence). Trimming cost V 0 bases and J 1 base, with 9 bases left between them. CDR3 loop: CASSLGRGDNYGYTF. In nucleotides, the CDR3 is TGTGCCAGCAGCTTAGGCAGGGGAGATAACTATGGCTACACCTTC.